Below, 5 T cell receptor beta chains from the same sample are listed, as sequenced in a study of CD8+CD57+ T cells in acquired aplastic anemia. Whoever was chosen for sequencing had shown CD8+CD57+ cell expansion by flow cytometry. According to the study, genomic DNA was the template for TCR beta VDJ and CDR3 profiling. TCRdb ran MiXCR on the reads and lists one entry per CDR3 protein. The sample shows fewer than 200,000 distinct CDR3 sequences, about 44% of them seen only once. Specimen: sorted CD4+, CD8+, or CD8+CD57+ T cells (not recorded which) from PBMCs. Source of these receptors: a human donor with aplastic anemia.

This clonotype was seen a single time. The chain uses TRBV7-2 and TRBJ2-3; 8 bases are a match to TRBD1. The V gene's germline CDR1 is SGHTA and CDR2 FQGNSA. This CDR3 is built from 14 residues. V lost 0 bases, J lost 5 bases, and 1 base stayed unmatched. CDR3 amino acids: CASSLATGVDTQYF. The CDR3 DNA reads as TGTGCCAGCAGCTTAGCGACAGGGGTAGATACGCAGTATTTT.

The table lists this clonotype with a few counts. This chain links TRBV6-1 with TRBJ2-3, with D tentatively TRBD1 or TRBD2 (5 bases each). V was clipped by 0 bases and J by 1 base, with 5 bases between them. Germline V lookup: CDR1 MNHNS, CDR2 SASEGT. This CDR3 is built from 14 residues. The CDR3 DNA reads TGTGCCAGCAGTGAAGCGGGGGGCACAGATACGCAGTATTTT. Its protein is CASSEAGGTDTQYF.

V gene TRBV27 combines with J gene TRBJ2-1; 8 bases are shared with TRBD1. Germline CDR1 is MNHEY and CDR2 is SMNVEV (reference sequence). Trimming removed 2 bases from V and 4 bases from J; junction bases left unmatched: 13. The CDR3 spans 18 residues. Written as DNA, the CDR3 is TGTGCCAGCAGTTTAGAGAGGACAGGGAATGTTGGGTACAATGAGCAGTTCTTC. Protein sequence: CASSLERTGNVGYNEQFF.

The V call is TRBV2, the J call TRBJ1-2; 8 bases match TRBD1. Germline trimming cut 5 bases from V and 7 bases from J; bases unmatched to any gene: 6. Germline assignment: CDR1 SNHLY and CDR2 FYNNEI. CDR3 size: 13 residues. The CDR3 loop reads CASSPQGAFGYTF. The CDR3, as DNA: TGTGCCAGCAGTCCTCAGGGGGCATTTGGCTACACCTTC.

This clonotype occurred once. The junction differs from germline at one of its ends, possibly a read error. V gene TRBV24-1 combines with J gene TRBJ2-5, with 7 bases lining up with TRBD1. CDR1 is KGHDR and CDR2 is SFDVKD in the germline V gene. The CDR3 extends over 14 amino acids. The DNA for the CDR3 is TGTGCCACCAGCACCGGGACAGCGCAAGGGACCCAGTACTTC. Translation gives CATSTGTAQGTQYF.